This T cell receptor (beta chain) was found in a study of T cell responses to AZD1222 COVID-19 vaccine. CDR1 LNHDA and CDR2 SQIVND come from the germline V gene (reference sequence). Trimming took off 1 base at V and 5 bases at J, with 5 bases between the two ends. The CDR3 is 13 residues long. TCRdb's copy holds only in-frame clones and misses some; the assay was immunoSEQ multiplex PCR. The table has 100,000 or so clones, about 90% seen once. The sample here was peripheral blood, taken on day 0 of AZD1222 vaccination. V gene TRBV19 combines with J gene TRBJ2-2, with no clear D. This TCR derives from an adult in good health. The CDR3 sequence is CASSIGPTGELFF. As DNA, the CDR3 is TGTGCCAGTAGTATAGGACCTACCGGGGAGCTGTTTTTT.